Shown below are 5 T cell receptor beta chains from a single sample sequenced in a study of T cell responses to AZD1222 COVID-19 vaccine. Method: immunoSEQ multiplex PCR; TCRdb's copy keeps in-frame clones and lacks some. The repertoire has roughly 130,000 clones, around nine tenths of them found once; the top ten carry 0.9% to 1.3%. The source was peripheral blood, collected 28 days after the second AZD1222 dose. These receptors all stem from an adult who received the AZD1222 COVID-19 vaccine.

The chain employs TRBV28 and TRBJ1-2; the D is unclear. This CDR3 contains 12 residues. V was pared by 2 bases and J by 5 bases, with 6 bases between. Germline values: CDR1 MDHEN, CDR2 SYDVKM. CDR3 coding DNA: TGTGCCAGCAGTTTAGGGGAATATGGCTACACCTTC. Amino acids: CASSLGEYGYTF.

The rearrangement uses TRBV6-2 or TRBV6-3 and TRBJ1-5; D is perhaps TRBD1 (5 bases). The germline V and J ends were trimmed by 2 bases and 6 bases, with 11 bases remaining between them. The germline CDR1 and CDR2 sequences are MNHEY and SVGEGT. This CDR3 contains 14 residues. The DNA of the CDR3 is TGTGCCAGCAGTTACGGCGGGGACCTTCAGCCCCAGCATTTT. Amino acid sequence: CASSYGGDLQPQHF.

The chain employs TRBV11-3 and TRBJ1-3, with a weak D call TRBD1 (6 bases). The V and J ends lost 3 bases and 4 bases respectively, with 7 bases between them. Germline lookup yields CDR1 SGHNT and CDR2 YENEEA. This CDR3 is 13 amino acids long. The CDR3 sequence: CASSFQGGNTIYF. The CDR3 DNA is TGTGCCAGCAGCTTTCAGGGGGGAAACACCATATATTTT.

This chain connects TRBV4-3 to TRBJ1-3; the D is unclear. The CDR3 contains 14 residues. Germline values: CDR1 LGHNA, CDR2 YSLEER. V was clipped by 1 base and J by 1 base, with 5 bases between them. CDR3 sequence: CASSQGVSGNTIYF. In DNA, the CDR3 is TGCGCCAGCAGCCAAGGGGTTTCTGGAAACACCATATATTTT.

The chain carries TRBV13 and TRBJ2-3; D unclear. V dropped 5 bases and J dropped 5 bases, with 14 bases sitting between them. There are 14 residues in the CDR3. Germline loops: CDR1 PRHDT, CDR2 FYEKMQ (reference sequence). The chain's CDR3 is CASSLKNGRDTQYF. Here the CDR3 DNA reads TGTGCCAGCAGCCTAAAAAACGGGCGAGATACGCAGTATTTT.